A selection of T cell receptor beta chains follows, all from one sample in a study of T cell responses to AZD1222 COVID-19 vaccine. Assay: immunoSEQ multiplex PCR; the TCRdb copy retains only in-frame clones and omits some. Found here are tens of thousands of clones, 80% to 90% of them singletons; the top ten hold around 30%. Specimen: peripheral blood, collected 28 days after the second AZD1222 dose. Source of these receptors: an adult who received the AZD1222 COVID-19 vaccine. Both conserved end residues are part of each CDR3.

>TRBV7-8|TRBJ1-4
CASRFQGVGEKLFF
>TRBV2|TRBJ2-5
CASTPPPLATETQYF
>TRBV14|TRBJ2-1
CASSFDYGEQFF
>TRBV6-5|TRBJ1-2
CASSRSRQANGYTF
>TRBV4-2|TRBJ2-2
CASSQERSDANTGELFF
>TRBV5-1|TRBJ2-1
CASSDLAGVSNEQFF
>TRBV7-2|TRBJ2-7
CASSLADRYEQYF
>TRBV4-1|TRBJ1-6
CASSQDRGTGGANSPLHF
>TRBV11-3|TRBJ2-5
CASSLGQQETQYF
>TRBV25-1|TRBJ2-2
CASSRGGTANTGELFF
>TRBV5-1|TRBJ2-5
CASSFRGGGETQYF
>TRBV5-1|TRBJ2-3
CASSLEGLASDTQYF
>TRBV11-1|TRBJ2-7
CASSSRSVEQYF
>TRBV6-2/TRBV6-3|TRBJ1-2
CASSYGGGFGGYGYTF
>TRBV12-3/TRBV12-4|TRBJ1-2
CASTWGADGYTF
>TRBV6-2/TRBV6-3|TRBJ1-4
CASSGRVVGEKLFF
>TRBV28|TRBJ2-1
CASSTRVAGPYNEQFF
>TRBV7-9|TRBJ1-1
CASSFKGQGVPNTEAFF
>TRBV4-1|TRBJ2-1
CASSQVPSAYNEQFF
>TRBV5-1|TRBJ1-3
CASSLEGKAGDTIYF
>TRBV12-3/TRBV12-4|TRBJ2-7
CASSFNTHYEQYF
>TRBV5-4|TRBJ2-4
CASSSREALNIQYF
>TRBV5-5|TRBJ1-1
CASSPGTGGSRTEAFF
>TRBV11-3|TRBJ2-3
CASSPHHVGTAPLGTQYF
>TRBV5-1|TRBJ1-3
CASSRSPGTAFSGNTIYF
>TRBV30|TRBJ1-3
CAWSVNSGNTIYF
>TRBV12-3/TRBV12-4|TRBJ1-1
CASRTGPEAFF
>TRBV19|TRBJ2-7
CASSSRTSGMSYEQYF
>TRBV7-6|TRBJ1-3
CASSLGANSGNTIYF
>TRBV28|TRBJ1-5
CASSYNQPQHF
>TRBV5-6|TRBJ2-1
CASSLAGFQFF
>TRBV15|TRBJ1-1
CATSSRERITEAFF
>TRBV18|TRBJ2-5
CASSPQGLQETQYF
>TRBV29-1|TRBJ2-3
CSGGTGGGTDTQYF
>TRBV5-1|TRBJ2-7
CASSLSLAREQYF
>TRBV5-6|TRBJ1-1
CASSWGTGGNTEAFF
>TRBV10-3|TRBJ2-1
CAISGRTSGGYNEQFF
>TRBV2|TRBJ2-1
CASSEKGQGASGEQFF
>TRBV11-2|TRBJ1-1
CASSNRQGSTEAFF
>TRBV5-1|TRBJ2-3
CASSLGGSADTQYF
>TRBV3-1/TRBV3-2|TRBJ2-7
CASSQGEGSYEQYF
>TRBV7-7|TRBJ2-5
CASSPGVARAKGTQYF
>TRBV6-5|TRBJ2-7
CASSYGASYYEQYF
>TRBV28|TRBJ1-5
CASREGNQPQHF
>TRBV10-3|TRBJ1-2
CAISAGLGYTF
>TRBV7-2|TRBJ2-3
CASSFRLAGTSTDTQYF
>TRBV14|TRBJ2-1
CASSQDGGQFYNEQFF
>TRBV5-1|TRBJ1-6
CASSLAYRGPKNSPLHF
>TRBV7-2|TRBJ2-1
CASSLEGTRNEQFF
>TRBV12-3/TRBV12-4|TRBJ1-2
CASIPLGGNGYTF
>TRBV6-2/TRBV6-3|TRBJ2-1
CASSPTGTGIGEQFF
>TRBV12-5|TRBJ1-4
CASDDGESNEKLFF
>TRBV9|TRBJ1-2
CASSVTRQASFGYTF
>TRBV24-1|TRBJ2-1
CATSDPRDGLAGREQFF
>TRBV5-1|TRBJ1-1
CASSSQSRNTEAFF